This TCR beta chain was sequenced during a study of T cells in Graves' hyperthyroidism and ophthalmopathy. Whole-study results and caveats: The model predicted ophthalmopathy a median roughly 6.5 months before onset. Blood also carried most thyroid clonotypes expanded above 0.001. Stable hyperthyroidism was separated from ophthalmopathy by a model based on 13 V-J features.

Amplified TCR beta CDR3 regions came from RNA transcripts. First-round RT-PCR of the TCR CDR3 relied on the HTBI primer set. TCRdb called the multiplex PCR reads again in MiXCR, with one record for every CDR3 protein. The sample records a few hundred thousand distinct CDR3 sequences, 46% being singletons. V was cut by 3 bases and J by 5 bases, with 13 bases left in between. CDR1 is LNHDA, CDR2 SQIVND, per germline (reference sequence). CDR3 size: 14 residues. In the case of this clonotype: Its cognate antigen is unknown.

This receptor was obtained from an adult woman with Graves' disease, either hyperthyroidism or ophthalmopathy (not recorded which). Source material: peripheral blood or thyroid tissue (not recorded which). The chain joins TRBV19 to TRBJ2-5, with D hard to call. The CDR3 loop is CASSIRRGTETQYF. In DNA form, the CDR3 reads TGTGCCAGTAGTATTAGGAGAGGAACGGAGACCCAGTACTTC.